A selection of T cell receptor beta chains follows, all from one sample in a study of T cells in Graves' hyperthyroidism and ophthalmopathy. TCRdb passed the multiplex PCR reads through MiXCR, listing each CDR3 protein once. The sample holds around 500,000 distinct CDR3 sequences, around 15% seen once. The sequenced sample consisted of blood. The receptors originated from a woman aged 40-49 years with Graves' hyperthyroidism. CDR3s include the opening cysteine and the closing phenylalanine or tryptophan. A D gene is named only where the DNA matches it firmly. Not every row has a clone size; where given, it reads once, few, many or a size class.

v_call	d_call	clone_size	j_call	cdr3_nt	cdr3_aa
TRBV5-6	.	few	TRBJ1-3	TGTGCCAGCAGCTTGGTTGGGTCCAGGAACGTCTCTGGAAACACCATATATTTT	CASSLVGSRNVSGNTIYF
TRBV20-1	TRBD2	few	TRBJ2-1	TGCAGTGCCCCTGGACTAGCGGGAGGCGAGCAGTTCTTC	CSAPGLAGGEQFF
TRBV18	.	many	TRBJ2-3	TGTGCCAGCTCAGAGGGACTTTCCAGGACAGATACGCAGTATTTT	CASSEGLSRTDTQYF
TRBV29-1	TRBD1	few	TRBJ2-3	TGCAGCGTGTGCCGGGACAGGGCATTCACAGATACGCAGTATTTT	CSVCRDRAFTDTQYF
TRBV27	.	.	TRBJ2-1	TGTGCCAGCAGTTTCGCCCCGGGGGAGCAGTTCTTC	CASSFAPGEQFF
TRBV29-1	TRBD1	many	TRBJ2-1	TGCAGCGTCCCCCGAGGGGGTACAGGGGGGACCTACAATGAGCAGTTCTTC	CSVPRGGTGGTYNEQFF
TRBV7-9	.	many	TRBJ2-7	TGTGCCAGCAGCTCTACTAATATCGTGGGCTACGAGCAGTACTTC	CASSSTNIVGYEQYF
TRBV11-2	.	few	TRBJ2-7	TGTGCCAGCAGCTTAGGCGGGGCCCCCTACGAGCAGTACTTC	CASSLGGAPYEQYF
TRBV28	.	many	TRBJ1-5	TGTGCCATCCAGGGGCACGGCAATCAGCCCCAGCATTTT	CAIQGHGNQPQHF
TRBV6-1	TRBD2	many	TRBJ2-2	TGTGCCAGCAGTGAACCGGGACTAGCCAGCGGGGAGCTGTTTTTT	CASSEPGLASGELFF
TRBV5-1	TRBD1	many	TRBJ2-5	TGCGCCAGCAGCTTACGGACAGGGGGATCGGAGACCCAGTACTTC	CASSLRTGGSETQYF
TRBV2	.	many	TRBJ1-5	TGTGCCAGCAGAGGAGAAAATCAGCCCCAGCATTTT	CASRGENQPQHF
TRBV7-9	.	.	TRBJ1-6	TGTGCTTCTATGCAGGAATCACCCCTCCACTTT	CASMQESPLHF
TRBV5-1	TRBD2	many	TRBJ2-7	TGCGCCAGCAGCTTGGGGCTAGCGGGAGGTTCCTCCGAGCAGTACTTC	CASSLGLAGGSSEQYF
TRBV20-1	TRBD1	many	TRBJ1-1	TGCAGTGCCCGGGACAGGGGGCCGTCCACTGAAGCTTTCTTT	CSARDRGPSTEAFF
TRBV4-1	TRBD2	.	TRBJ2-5	TGCACCAGCAGCCAACATTCTAGCGGCCAAGAGACCCAGTACTTC	CTSSQHSSGQETQYF
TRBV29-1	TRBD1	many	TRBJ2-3	TGCAGCGTTGGCCAGGGGGCGGCAGATACGCAGTATTTT	CSVGQGAADTQYF
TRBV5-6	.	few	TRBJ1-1	TGTGCCAGCAGTATTGGACGGTGGAACCCTGAAGCTTTCTTT	CASSIGRWNPEAFF
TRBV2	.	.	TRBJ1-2	TGTGCCAGCAGTGAAGCGCAAGGGGCGGACTATGGCTACACCTTC	CASSEAQGADYGYTF
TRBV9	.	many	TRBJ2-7	TGTGCCAGCAACCCCGCCGGGGCCTACGAGCAGTACTTC	CASNPAGAYEQYF
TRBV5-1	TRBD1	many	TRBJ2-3	TGCGCCAGCAGCTTGGCCGTGACAGGGATAGTGGATACGCAGTATTTT	CASSLAVTGIVDTQYF
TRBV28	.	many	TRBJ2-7	TGTGCCAGCAGTTCGCGGGCCCCCGGGGGGCAGTACTTC	CASSSRAPGGQYF
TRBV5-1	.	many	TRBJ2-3	TGCGCCAGCACGAACCAGGGCACAGATACGCAGTATTTT	CASTNQGTDTQYF
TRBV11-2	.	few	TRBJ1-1	TGTGCCAGCAGCTTAGCCAGGTACAACACTGAAGCTTTCTTT	CASSLARYNTEAFF
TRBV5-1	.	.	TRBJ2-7	TGCGCCAGCAGCTTGTTCGGGACGGATTACGAGCAGTACTTC	CASSLFGTDYEQYF
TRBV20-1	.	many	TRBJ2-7	TGCAGTGCTATCGGCCATAAGCAGTACTTC	CSAIGHKQYF
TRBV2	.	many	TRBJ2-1	TGTGCCAGCAGTGAAAGTGGGCTCCCAGGTTTTCACAATGAGCAGTTCTTC	CASSESGLPGFHNEQFF
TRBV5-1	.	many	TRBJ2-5	TGCGCCAGCAGCTTGTCCGGGAGTGGAGGGGAGACCCAGTACTTC	CASSLSGSGGETQYF
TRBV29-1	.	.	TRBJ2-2	TGCAGCGTTGACGGGAACACCGGGGAGCTGTTTTTT	CSVDGNTGELFF
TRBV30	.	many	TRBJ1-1	TGTGCCTGGAGTGTTCGAAGAGGGGTCATAGCTTTCTTT	CAWSVRRGVIAFF
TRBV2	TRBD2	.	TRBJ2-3	TGTGCCAGCATCCCCGGGACTAGCGGGAGTGGAGATACGCAGTATTTT	CASIPGTSGSGDTQYF